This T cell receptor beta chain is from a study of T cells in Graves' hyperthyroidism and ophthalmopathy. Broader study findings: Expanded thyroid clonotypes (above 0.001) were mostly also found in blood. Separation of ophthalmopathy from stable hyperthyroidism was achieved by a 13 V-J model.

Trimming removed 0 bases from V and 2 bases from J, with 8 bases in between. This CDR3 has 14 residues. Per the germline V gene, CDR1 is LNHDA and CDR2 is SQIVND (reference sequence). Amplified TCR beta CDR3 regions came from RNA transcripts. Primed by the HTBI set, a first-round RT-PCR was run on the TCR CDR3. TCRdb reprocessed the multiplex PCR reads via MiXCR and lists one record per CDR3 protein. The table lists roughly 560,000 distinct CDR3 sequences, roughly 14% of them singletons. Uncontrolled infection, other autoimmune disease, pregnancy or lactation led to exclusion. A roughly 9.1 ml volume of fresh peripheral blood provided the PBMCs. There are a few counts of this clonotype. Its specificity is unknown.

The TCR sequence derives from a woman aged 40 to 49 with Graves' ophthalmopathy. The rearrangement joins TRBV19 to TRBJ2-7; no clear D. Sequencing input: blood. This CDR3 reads CASSIEERPYEQYF. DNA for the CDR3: TGTGCCAGTAGTATAGAGGAACGCCCCTACGAGCAGTACTTC. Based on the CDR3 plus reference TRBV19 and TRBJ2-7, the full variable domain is DGGITQSPKYLFRKEGQNVTLSCEQNLNHDAMYWYRQDPGQGLRLIYYSQIVNDFQKGDIAEGYSVSREKKESFPLTVTSAQKNPTAFYLCASSIEERPYEQYFGPGTRLTVT.